This entry lists 21 T cell receptor beta chains sequenced from one sample in a study of blood T cell repertoires in COVID-19. TCRdb's copy holds only in-frame clones and misses some; the assay was immunoSEQ multiplex PCR. The sample lists some 150,000 clones; nearly 80% were seen once. The specimen was peripheral blood. The receptors shown here come from a man aged 80 or over with acute or convalescent COVID-19.

The chain is built from TRBV9 and TRBJ2-7; a possible D gene is TRBD2 (6 bases). The CDR3 covers 13 residues. CDR1 is SGDLS and CDR2 is YYNGEE in the germline V gene. Trimming took off 0 bases at V and 7 bases at J, with 11 bases between the two ends. CDR3 coding DNA: TGTGCCAGCAGCGTAGACGGACTAAGGGAGCAGTACTTC. Its translation: CASSVDGLREQYF.

The rearrangement joins TRBV20-1 to TRBJ2-3, with D possibly being TRBD2 (5 bases). The CDR3 is 15 amino acids. From germline, CDR1 is DFQATT and CDR2 SNEGSKA (reference sequence). The V end was cut by 3 bases, the J end by 1 base, with 14 bases between. The CDR3 here is CSASLPARGTDTQYF. CDR3 in DNA: TGCAGTGCTAGTCTTCCAGCGAGGGGCACAGATACGCAGTATTTT.

The V and J genes are TRBV4-2 and TRBJ1-3; D gene unclear. Germline V gene data show CDR1 as LGHNA and CDR2 as YNFKEQ. The CDR3 is 13 amino acids. The V end lost 2 bases, the J end lost 8 bases, and 10 bases lay between the germline ends. The CDR3 nucleotides read TGTGCCAGCAGCCAAAGAAGGCAGGACACCATATATTTT. Protein sequence: CASSQRRQDTIYF.

The chain is built from TRBV5-1 and TRBJ2-7, with TRBD2 as a possible D gene (5 bases). The CDR3 contains 15 residues. Germline CDR1 is SGHRS and CDR2 is YFSETQ. Trimming cost V 2 bases and J 0 bases, with 12 bases left between them. CDR3 in amino acids: CASSFQSGNSYEQYF. CDR3 nucleotides: TGCGCCAGCAGCTTCCAATCCGGGAACTCCTACGAGCAGTACTTC.

The chain uses TRBV27 and TRBJ2-1; a weak D match, TRBD2 (7 bases). The CDR3 contains 13 residues. Trimming cost V 4 bases and J 10 bases, with 14 bases left between them. Germline V gene sequence: CDR1 MNHEY, CDR2 SMNVEV (reference sequence). The DNA of the CDR3 is TGTGCCAGCAGTTCTGGCGGGGGCAGGGAGCAGTTCTTC. Translation gives CASSSGGGREQFF.

The rearrangement joins TRBV6-6 to TRBJ1-5; D is undetermined. This CDR3 region has 16 residues. Germline V CDR1 and CDR2: MNHNY, SVGAGI (reference sequence). Trimming took off 6 bases at V and 1 base at J, with 16 bases between the two ends. CDR3 bases: TGTGCCAGCAGCCAACGGGAACCCTACAGCAATCAGCCCCAGCATTTT. This translates into CASSQREPYSNQPQHF.

The rearrangement joins TRBV4-1 to TRBJ2-5, with D possibly matching TRBD2 (5 bases). This CDR3 comprises 14 residues. Trimming pared 1 base from V and 1 base from J, leaving 7 bases between. Per germline, CDR1 MGHRA and CDR2 YSYEKL. CDR3 sequence: CASSQVEGQETQYF. The CDR3 bases are TGCGCCAGCAGCCAAGTAGAGGGCCAAGAGACCCAGTACTTC.

The chain couples TRBV15 to TRBJ1-1; D gene ambiguous. Trimming took 0 bases from V and 7 from J, leaving 12 bases between them. The V gene's germline CDR1 is LNHNV and CDR2 YYDKDF (reference sequence). CDR3 length: 14 amino acids. For the CDR3, the DNA is TGTGCCACCAGCAGAGATACAGCCGGAGGTGAAGCTTTCTTT. Translated, it gives CATSRDTAGGEAFF.

About this clone: The junction shows a germline mismatch at one end, possibly a read error. The V gene is TRBV12-3 or TRBV12-4, the J gene TRBJ1-2; D is unclear. There are 10 residues in the CDR3. CDR3 sequence: CASSLTVRIF. As DNA, the CDR3 is TGTGCCAGCAGCCTCACAGTCCGGATCTTC.

The chain joins TRBV5-1 to TRBJ1-1; 9 nucleotides match TRBD1. There are 17 residues in the CDR3. V shed 0 bases, J shed 4 bases, and the junction held 10 bases outside the gene matches. Germline CDR1 reads SGHRS; CDR2 reads YFSETQ. The CDR3 is CASSLVGGTGSATEAFF. In DNA form, the CDR3 reads TGCGCCAGCAGCTTGGTGGGGGGGACAGGGTCGGCCACTGAAGCTTTCTTT. The variable domain in full, with the rest retrieved from reference TRBV5-1 and TRBJ1-1, is KAGVTQTPRYLIKTRGQQVTLSCSPISGHRSVSWYQQTPGQGLQFLFEYFSETQRNKGNFPGRFSGRQFSNSRSEMNVSTLELGDSALYLCASSLVGGTGSATEAFFGQGTRLTVV.

The V gene is TRBV4-2, the J gene TRBJ2-7, with 12 bases matching TRBD2. The germline CDR1 and CDR2 sequences are LGHNA and YNFKEQ. Trimming removed 3 bases from V and 2 bases from J; junction bases left unmatched: 2. The CDR3 is 15 amino acids. The DNA for the CDR3 is TGTGCCAGCAGCCAGGCTAGCGGGGGGGCCTACGAGCAGTACTTC. This encodes CASSQASGGAYEQYF.

In DNA, the CDR3 is TGTGCCAGCAGCCCCGGCTATAATTCACCCCTCCACTTT. It is translated as CASSPGYNSPLHF. This rearrangement joins TRBV7-9 to TRBJ1-6; unclear D gene. Per the germline V gene, CDR1 is SEHNR and CDR2 is FQNEAQ (reference sequence). This CDR3 comprises 13 residues. Trimming cost V 5 bases and J 3 bases, with 5 bases left between them.

The rearrangement uses TRBV19 and TRBJ2-3; TRBD1 agrees at 9 bases. The CDR3 is 15 residues long. With 5 bases clipped from V and 4 bases from J, the junction kept 7 bases outside the gene matches. Germline V gene sequence: CDR1 LNHDA, CDR2 SQIVND (reference sequence). The DNA for the CDR3 is TGTGCCAGTAGTGCGACCGGGGACAGGGCAGATACGCAGTATTTT. It encodes CASSATGDRADTQYF.

This rearrangement joins TRBV7-9 to TRBJ1-5, with TRBD1 matching 8 bases. CDR1 and CDR2 from the germline V gene are SEHNR and FQNEAQ (reference sequence). Unmatched junction bases numbered 5, after V lost 5 bases and J lost 8 bases. The length of the CDR3 is 13 residues. In DNA, the CDR3 is TGTGCCAGCAGCATGCAGGACAGGGAGCCCCAGCATTTT. Amino acid sequence: CASSMQDREPQHF.

The rearrangement links TRBV28 to TRBJ1-1, with 8 bases identical to TRBD1. Per the germline V gene, CDR1 is MDHEN and CDR2 is SYDVKM. CDR3 length: 14 amino acids. The V gene end was trimmed by 1 base and the J gene end by 6 bases; junction bases not matched to a gene: 4. CDR3 region: CASSLSQGVSEAFF. The CDR3 DNA follows: TGTGCCAGCAGTTTATCACAGGGGGTATCTGAAGCTTTCTTT.

The chain couples TRBV3-1 (or the pseudogene TRBV3-2) to TRBJ2-7; weak D call: TRBD1 (6 bases). This CDR3 contains 11 residues. V lost 6 bases to trimming and J lost 6 bases, with 9 bases between them. Germline V CDR1 and CDR2: LGHDT, YNNKEL (reference sequence). CDR3 DNA sequence: TGTGCCAGCAGTACAGGGCGCGAGCAGTACTTC. Its translation: CASSTGREQYF.

The chain has TRBV6-5 and TRBJ1-1, with 8 nucleotides matching TRBD1. The CDR3 has 14 residues. V was pared by 6 bases and J by 6 bases, with 9 bases of the junction left unmatched. Germline V lookup: CDR1 MNHEY, CDR2 SVGAGI. The CDR3 loop is CASSLDRVRSEAFF. DNA of the CDR3: TGTGCCAGCAGCTTGGACAGGGTAAGGTCTGAAGCTTTCTTT.

The chain couples TRBV6-5 to TRBJ1-4; D not resolved. Germline assignment: CDR1 MNHEY and CDR2 SVGAGI. V was shortened by 4 bases and J by 14 bases, with 17 bases between the two germline ends. This CDR3 is 13 amino acids long. CDR3 DNA sequence: TGTGCCAGCAGTTCCACAAGGGAGCCAAACCTGTTTTTT. Translated, it gives CASSSTREPNLFF.

Here the CDR3 DNA reads TGTGCCAGCGTTTCAGGTCGGGGGGCACCCCTCCACTTT. Protein sequence: CASVSGRGAPLHF. The chain links TRBV11-2 to TRBJ1-6, with a possible D match to TRBD1 (5 bases). CDR1 and CDR2 (germline): SGHAT, FQNNGV. V lost 8 bases and J 11 bases, leaving 16 bases between the germline ends. The CDR3 is 13 amino acids. The variable domain in full, with the rest retrieved from reference TRBV11-2 and TRBJ1-6, is EAGVAQSPRYKIIEKRQSVAFWCNPISGHATLYWYQQILGQGPKLLIQFQNNGVVDDSQLPKDRFSAERLKGVDSTLKIQPAKLEDSAVYLCASVSGRGAPLHFGNGTRLTVT.

The chain uses TRBV5-1 and TRBJ2-5; D gene uncertain. Germline assignment: CDR1 SGHRS and CDR2 YFSETQ. The CDR3 length is 12 residues. Deletions cut 4 bases from V and 3 bases from J, with 7 bases between. In DNA, the CDR3 is TGCGCCAGCAGCACAAGTGAAGAGACCCAGTACTTC. Encoded protein: CASSTSEETQYF.

This clone appeared once. The chain joins TRBV29-1 to TRBJ1-2; D may be TRBD1 (5 bases). The CDR3 is made up of 13 amino acids. V was cut by 7 bases and J by 5 bases, with 17 bases left in between. Germline lookup yields CDR1 SQVTM and CDR2 ANQGSEA. The CDR3 DNA sequence: TGCAGCGCCTTGGACGGAGGGGCGTATGGCTACACCTTC. This encodes CSALDGGAYGYTF.